This T cell receptor (beta chain) was profiled in a study of lymphopenia after photon versus proton radiotherapy. Profiled with immunoSEQ multiplex PCR; TCRdb holds only in-frame clones, not every one. The sample carries 60,000 to 75,000 clones, approximately 86% recorded once. Germline V gene sequence: CDR1 MNHNS, CDR2 SASEGT. Deletions cut 10 bases from V and 0 bases from J, with 7 bases between. This CDR3 contains 13 residues. The origin of this receptor is a man aged 35 to 55 with gastric cancer. The sequenced sample was peripheral blood, obtained from a patient treated with photon-based radiotherapy. The chain joins TRBV6-1 to TRBJ2-6; no reliable D call. CDR3 in DNA: TGTGCCACCCTGGTCTCTGGGGCCAACGTCCTGACTTTC. It is translated as CATLVSGANVLTF.